These 15 T cell receptor beta chains came from one sample sequenced in a study of T cells expressing NK-cell markers. No DNA is given; TCRdb re-called the 5' RACE reads and lists each CDR3 protein once. The sample data list 350,000 to 400,000 distinct CDR3 sequences. Sequenced material: blood T cells: a sorted CD56 or NKG2C T cell subset, CD4+ or CD8+ T cells, or bulk PBMC T cells (not recorded which). The source is a woman between 50 and 59 years old in good health.

The chain combines TRBV7-8 with TRBJ2-1; the D call of TRBD2 rests on TCRdb alone, since no DNA is present to check it. The germline gives CDR1 SGHVS, CDR2 FQNEAQ. The CDR3 is made up of 15 amino acids. The CDR3 loop is CASSLYHGRANEQFF.

The chain uses TRBV6-5 and TRBJ2-1; TCRdb outputs TRBD2, but without DNA this stays unchecked. The germline V gene encodes CDR1 MNHEY and CDR2 SVGAGI. This CDR3 contains 17 residues. The CDR3 loop reads CASSANQREGWYNEQFF.

The chain has TRBV5-5 and TRBJ2-2; TCRdb designates TRBD2, a call that cannot be tested without DNA. The CDR3 is made up of 16 amino acids. Germline loops: CDR1 SGHKS, CDR2 YYEKEE (reference sequence). The CDR3 loop is CASSSWTSGKAGELFF.

V is TRBV5-5 and J is TRBJ2-7; the D gene TCRdb calls, TRBD1, cannot be checked with no DNA. The CDR3 contains 15 residues. Germline V gives CDR1 SGHKS, CDR2 YYEKEE (reference sequence). The CDR3 loop is CASSLEPGDNYEQYF.

The chain employs TRBV5-1 and TRBJ1-3. The CDR3 has 17 amino acids. The V gene's germline CDR1 is SGHRS and CDR2 YFSETQ. CDR3 protein: CASSIGRSRLSGNTIYF.

This rearrangement joins TRBV12-5 to TRBJ2-3; TCRdb indicates TRBD2, and absent DNA this call remains unverified. Germline CDR1 and CDR2: LGHNT and FRNRAP. This CDR3 region has 14 residues. This CDR3 is CAESGLAAIDTQYF.

J is TRBJ2-1 and V is TRBV24-1; TCRdb indicates TRBD2, and absent DNA this call remains unverified. This CDR3 is 16 amino acids long. Germline V CDR1 and CDR2: KGHDR, SFDVKD. The CDR3 here is CATSDFKALADNEQFF.

The rearrangement joins TRBV4-1 to TRBJ1-5; the TCRdb D gene call, TRBD1, has no DNA to confirm it. From germline, CDR1 is MGHRA and CDR2 YSYEKL. This CDR3 is built from 15 residues. CDR3 in amino acids: CASSQEEGSDSLQHF.

The CDR3 sequence: CSASSTSGSGEQFF. The rearrangement uses TRBV20-1 and TRBJ2-1; TCRdb's D call, TRBD2, is unchecked because there is no DNA. Germline assignment: CDR1 DFQATT and CDR2 SNEGSKA (reference sequence). The CDR3 length is 14 residues.

CDR3 loop: CASSLDRGRETQYF. The chain is built from TRBV7-7 and TRBJ2-5; the D gene TCRdb calls, TRBD2, cannot be checked with no DNA. The length of the CDR3 is 14 residues. The germline V gene has CDR1 SSHAT and CDR2 FNYEAQ (reference sequence).

The chain is built from TRBV5-1 and TRBJ2-1; no DNA is available, so the TRBD2 call from TCRdb remains unchecked. Germline-derived CDR1 and CDR2 are SGHRS and YFSETQ. There are 19 residues in the CDR3. The CDR3 protein is CASSSNRGLAGGIYNEQFF.

CDR3 sequence: CASTYSGRGNEQFF. The chain recombines TRBV12-3 or TRBV12-4 with TRBJ2-1; the D call from TCRdb, TRBD2, cannot be confirmed without DNA. The CDR3 is 14 amino acids.

The genes are TRBV4-1 and TRBJ2-1; TCRdb's D gene call, TRBD2, goes unchecked for lack of DNA. Germline-derived CDR1 and CDR2 are MGHRA and YSYEKL. This CDR3 has 13 residues. The CDR3 region is CASSVPTGNEQFF.

The genes are TRBV7-9 and TRBJ2-3; TCRdb indicates TRBD2, and absent DNA this call remains unverified. Germline-derived CDR1 and CDR2 are SEHNR and FQNEAQ (reference sequence). This CDR3 has 15 residues. The CDR3 here is CASSGPGLVADTQYF.

V is TRBV10-1 and J is TRBJ2-2; absent DNA, TCRdb's TRBD1 call cannot be checked. The length of the CDR3 is 12 residues. Germline V CDR1 and CDR2: WNHNN, SYGVQD (reference sequence). This CDR3 reads CASISGQGELFF.